This entry features one TCR beta chain sequence. This record comes from a study of OX40 agonist ivuxolimab in advanced cancers. Per the germline V gene, CDR1 is SNHLY and CDR2 is FYNNEI. The CDR3 spans 12 residues. Between the trimmed V and J ends, which lost 6 bases and 6 bases, there was a span of 11 bases. The table came from immunoSEQ multiplex PCR; TCRdb's copy has only in-frame clones and leaves some out. The sample contains tens of thousands of clones, approximately 85% of which appear only once. Sequenced material: CD4+ or CD8+ T cells sorted from blood, taken in a trial of the OX40 agonist ivuxolimab. The V call is TRBV2, the J call TRBJ1-1; D gene unclear. The sequence was collected from an adult with an advanced solid tumor such as melanoma, head and neck, liver or kidney cancer. The CDR3 loop is CASRGDKSEAFF. CDR3 nucleotide sequence: TGTGCCAGCAGGGGAGACAAGTCTGAAGCTTTCTTT.